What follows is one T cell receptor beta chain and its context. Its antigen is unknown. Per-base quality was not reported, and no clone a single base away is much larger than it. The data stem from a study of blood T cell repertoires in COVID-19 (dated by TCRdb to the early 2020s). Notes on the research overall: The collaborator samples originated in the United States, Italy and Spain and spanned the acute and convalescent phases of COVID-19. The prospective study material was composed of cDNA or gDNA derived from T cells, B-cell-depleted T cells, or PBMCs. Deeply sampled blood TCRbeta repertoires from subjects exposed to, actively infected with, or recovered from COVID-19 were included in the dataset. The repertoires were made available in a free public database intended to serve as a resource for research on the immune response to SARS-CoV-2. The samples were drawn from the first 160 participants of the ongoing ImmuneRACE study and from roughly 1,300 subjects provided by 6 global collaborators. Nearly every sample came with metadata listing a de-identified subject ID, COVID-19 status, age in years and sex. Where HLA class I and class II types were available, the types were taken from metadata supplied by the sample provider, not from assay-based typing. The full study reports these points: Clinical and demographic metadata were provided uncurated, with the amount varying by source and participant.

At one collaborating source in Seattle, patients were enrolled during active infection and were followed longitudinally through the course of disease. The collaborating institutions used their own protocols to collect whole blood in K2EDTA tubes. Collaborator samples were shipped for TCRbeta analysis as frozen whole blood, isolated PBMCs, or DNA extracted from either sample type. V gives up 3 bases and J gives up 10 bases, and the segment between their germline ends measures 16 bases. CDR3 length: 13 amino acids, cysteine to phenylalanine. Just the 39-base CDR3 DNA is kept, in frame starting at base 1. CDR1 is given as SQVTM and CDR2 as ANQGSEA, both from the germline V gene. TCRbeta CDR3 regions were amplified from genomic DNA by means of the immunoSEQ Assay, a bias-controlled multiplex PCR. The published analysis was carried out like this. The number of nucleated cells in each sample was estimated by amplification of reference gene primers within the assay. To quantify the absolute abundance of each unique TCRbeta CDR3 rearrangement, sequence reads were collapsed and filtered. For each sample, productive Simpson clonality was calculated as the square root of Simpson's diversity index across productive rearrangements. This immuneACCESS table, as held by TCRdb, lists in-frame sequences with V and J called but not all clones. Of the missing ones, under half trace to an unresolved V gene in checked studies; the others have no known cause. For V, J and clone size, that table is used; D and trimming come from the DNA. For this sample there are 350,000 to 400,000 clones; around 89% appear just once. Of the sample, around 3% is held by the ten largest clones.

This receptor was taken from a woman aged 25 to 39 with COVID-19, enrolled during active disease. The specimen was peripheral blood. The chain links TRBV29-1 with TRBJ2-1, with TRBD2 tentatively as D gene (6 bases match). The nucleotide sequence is TGCAGCGTTGACGGGCCCCGGGGGAGGGAGCAGTTCTTC. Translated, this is CSVDGPRGREQFF.